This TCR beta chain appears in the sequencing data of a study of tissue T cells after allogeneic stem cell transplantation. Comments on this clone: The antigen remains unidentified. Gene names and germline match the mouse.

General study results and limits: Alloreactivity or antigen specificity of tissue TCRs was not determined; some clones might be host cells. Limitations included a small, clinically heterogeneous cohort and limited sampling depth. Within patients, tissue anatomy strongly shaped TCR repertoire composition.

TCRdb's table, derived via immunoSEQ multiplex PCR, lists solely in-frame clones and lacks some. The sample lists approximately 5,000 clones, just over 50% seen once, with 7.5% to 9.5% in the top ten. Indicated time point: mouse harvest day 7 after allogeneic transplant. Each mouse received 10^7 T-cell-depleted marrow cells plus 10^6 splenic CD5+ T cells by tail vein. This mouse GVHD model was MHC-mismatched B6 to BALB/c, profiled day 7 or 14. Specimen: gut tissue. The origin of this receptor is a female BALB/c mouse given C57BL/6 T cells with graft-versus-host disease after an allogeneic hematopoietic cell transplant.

CDR3 loop: CGVPGSSQNTLYF. The CDR3 DNA, read in part, is TGTGGTGTTCCTGGAAGTAGTCAAAACACCTTGTAC. V and J are TRBV20 and TRBJ2-4; unclear D gene. Sequencing ends 1 residue short of the CDR3 end; the germline J gene provides the rest. From germline, CDR1 is GFQATS and CDR2 STVNSAI. V lost 7 bases to trimming and J lost 0 bases, with 11 bases between them. The CDR3 length is 13 residues. Complete variable domain (other parts from reference TRBV20 and TRBJ2-4): GALVYQYPRRTICKSGTSMRMECQAVGFQATSVAWYRQSPQKTFELIALSTVNSAIKYEQNFTQEKFPISHPNLSFSSMTVLNAYLEDRGLYLCGVPGSSQNTLYFGAGTRLSVL.